This T cell receptor beta chain is drawn from a study of a mutant IDH1 vaccine in newly diagnosed glioma. For the study at large: Eight vaccinations were given in weeks 1, 3, 5, 7, 11, 15, 19 and 23.

Indicated time point: week 23, last vaccination. Every single dose of the vaccine, 300 ug of mutant IDH1 20-mer peptide, came with topical imiquimod. V was trimmed by 4 bases and J by 1 base, leaving 12 bases between them. This CDR3 comprises 15 residues. Germline CDR1 reads SGHTA; CDR2 reads FQGNSA. The table came from immunoSEQ multiplex PCR; TCRdb's copy has only in-frame clones and leaves some out. The sample includes some 30,000 clones, roughly 90% of them seen just once. In the case of this clone: Its antigen remains unidentified.

The input for sequencing was PBMCs, taken from a glioma patient whose treatment included an IDH1 peptide vaccine. The TCR originated in a man aged 40-50 years with glioma. The chain uses TRBV7-2 and TRBJ2-3; D is possibly TRBD1 (6 bases). The CDR3 nucleotides read TGTGCCAGCAGCTACAGGGTAGGGGGCACAGATACGCAGTATTTT. It encodes CASSYRVGGTDTQYF.